This entry describes one T cell receptor beta chain. What it binds is not known. This sample was taken from a study of T cell responses to AZD1222 COVID-19 vaccine. Findings of the study overall: All repertoire sampling was performed exclusively after the peak T cell response. Just five or six AZD1222 recipients tested seropositive at baseline.

Produced via immunoSEQ multiplex PCR; TCRdb's table is partial and in-frame only. The sample yields 140,000 to 150,000 clones, 92% seen once. V lost 4 bases and J lost 2; bases outside the gene matches: 10. There are 17 residues in the CDR3. The germline V gene has CDR1 KGHDR and CDR2 SFDVKD. This chain links TRBV24-1 with TRBJ2-1, with TRBD1 matching over 7 bases. The source was peripheral blood, collected 28 days after the second AZD1222 dose. The source of this sequence is an adult who received the AZD1222 COVID-19 vaccine. DNA for the CDR3: TGTGCCACCAGTGACAGGGACAGAGGAGTTGCCTACAATGAGCAGTTCTTC. Translation: CATSDRDRGVAYNEQFF.